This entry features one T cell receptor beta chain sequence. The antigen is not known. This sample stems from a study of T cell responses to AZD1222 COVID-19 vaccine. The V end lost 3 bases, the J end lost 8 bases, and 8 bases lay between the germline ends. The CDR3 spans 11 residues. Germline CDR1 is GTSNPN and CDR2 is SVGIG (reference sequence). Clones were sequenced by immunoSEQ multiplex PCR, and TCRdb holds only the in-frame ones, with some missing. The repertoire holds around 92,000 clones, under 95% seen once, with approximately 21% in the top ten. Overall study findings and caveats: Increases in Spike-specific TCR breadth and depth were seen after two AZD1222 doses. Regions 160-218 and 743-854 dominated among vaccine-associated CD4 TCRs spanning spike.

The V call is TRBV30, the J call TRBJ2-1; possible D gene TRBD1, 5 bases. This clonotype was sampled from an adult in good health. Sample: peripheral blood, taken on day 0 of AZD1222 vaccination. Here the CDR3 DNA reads TGTGCCTGGAGATGGGGCCATGAGCAGTTCTTC. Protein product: CAWRWGHEQFF.